These 4 T cell receptor beta chains share one sample of origin, sequenced in a study of identical twins. From the 5' RACE reads, TCRdb called clonotypes with MiXCR, one entry per CDR3 protein. The data contain fewer than 800,000 distinct CDR3 sequences, 7% to 7.5% of them singletons. Another study also made use of these data, one on yellow fever vaccine responses in identical twins.

Sequenced sample: PBMCs. Every receptor here comes from a woman aged 18-29 years in good health.

In its sample, this clonotype was seen a few times. V is TRBV20-1 and J is TRBJ2-1; 7 bases are shared with TRBD1. V trimming: 0 bases; J trimming: 0 bases; junction bases outside the gene matches: 5. The germline gives CDR1 DFQATT, CDR2 SNEGSKA (reference sequence). The length of the CDR3 is 16 residues. The CDR3 sequence is CSARDLGQSSYNEQFF. As DNA, the CDR3 is TGCAGTGCTAGAGATCTGGGACAGAGCTCCTACAATGAGCAGTTCTTC.

The chain couples TRBV10-3 to TRBJ1-2; D perhaps matches TRBD1 (5 bases). The CDR3 length is 15 residues. Germline CDR1 is ENHRY and CDR2 is SYGVKD. Trimming left V 2 bases short and J 0 bases short, with 10 bases between. The CDR3 nucleotides read TGTGCCATCAGTGAGGTGACAGAGCCTAACTATGGCTACACCTTC. Amino acid sequence: CAISEVTEPNYGYTF.

This clonotype was seen a handful of times. The CDR3 spells CASSQDGRRYGDEQFF. CDR3 DNA sequence: TGTGCCAGCAGCCAAGATGGTAGACGCTACGGGGATGAGCAGTTCTTC. J is TRBJ2-1 and V is TRBV14; weak D call: TRBD2 (5 bases). The germline V gene has CDR1 SGHDN and CDR2 FVKESK. V lost 0 bases to trimming and J lost 8 bases, with 17 bases between them. The CDR3 covers 16 residues.

This chain uses TRBV5-1 with TRBJ1-4, with D perhaps TRBD1 (5 bases). The CDR3 covers 15 residues. CDR1 is SGHRS, CDR2 YFSETQ, per germline. Trimming removed 0 bases from V and 3 bases from J, with 9 bases in between. The CDR3 reads CASSLEGSANEKLFF. In DNA form, the CDR3 reads TGCGCCAGCAGCTTGGAGGGGTCTGCTAATGAAAAACTGTTTTTT.